This paragraph reports one T cell receptor (beta chain). Its antigen is as yet unknown. The data were obtained in a study of T-cell reconstitution after alpha-beta-depleted transplantation in children. General study findings and limits: In patients about two months after transplant, alpha-beta T cells reportedly arose from several hundred expanded graft clones. It was newly produced T cells that mostly accounted for T-cell counts and diversity one year after transplant.

The TCRbeta library was prepared with unique molecular identifiers. MiXCR, applied by TCRdb to the PCR reads, yields one record per CDR3 protein. This table holds about 1,000,000 distinct CDR3 sequences, about 29% found once. Trimming left V 4 bases short and J 9 bases short, with 19 bases between. Germline lookup yields CDR1 SGHRS and CDR2 YFSETQ. This CDR3 contains 15 residues. This sequence originates from a boy under two years old who had a stem cell transplant for SCID, so the T cells may come from the graft donor. The rearrangement uses TRBV5-1 and TRBJ2-2; D not certain. The material sequenced was PBMCs, mostly from graft donor cells, taken 360 days after TCRalphabeta/CD19-depleted stem cell transplant. The CDR3 nucleotides are TGCGCCAGCAGCCACTCACACGTTTTGAACAGGGAGCTGTTTTTT. Its protein product is CASSHSHVLNRELFF.